By share, the clone carrying this T cell receptor beta chain counts as medium-sized. Within a library made for alpha chains, this beta chain is off target, and its count is uninformative. The data were obtained in a study of spatial heterogeneity in lung cancer. About the study: Sequencing consistently turned up more beta-chain sequences than alpha-chain sequences.

Time point defined: sample taken at primary tumor resection. The donor population consisted of 72 patients with untreated, early-stage non-small cell lung cancer. Unsorted whole RNA of tumor, nontumor lung or frozen PBMC was sequenced. On each TCR cDNA molecule, a unique molecular identifier was present. Using its own MiXCR run on the 5' RACE reads, TCRdb lists one record per CDR3 protein. The sample yields a few thousand distinct CDR3 sequences, roughly 3.3% seen once. The sequence came from a human donor with early-stage non-small cell lung cancer. This material consisted of lung tissue, taken at surgery.

In DNA form, the CDR3 reads TGTGCCAGCAGTTACTCGCCTCTTCAGAAGTATGGCAGGCCCACTGAAGCTTTCTTT. It specifies CASSYSPLQKYGRPTEAFF. This chain connects TRBV6-2 or TRBV6-3 to TRBJ1-1; D remains ambiguous. The germline gives CDR1 MNHEY, CDR2 SVGEGT. V lost 0 bases and J lost 4, with 24 bases in between. This CDR3 spans 19 amino acids.